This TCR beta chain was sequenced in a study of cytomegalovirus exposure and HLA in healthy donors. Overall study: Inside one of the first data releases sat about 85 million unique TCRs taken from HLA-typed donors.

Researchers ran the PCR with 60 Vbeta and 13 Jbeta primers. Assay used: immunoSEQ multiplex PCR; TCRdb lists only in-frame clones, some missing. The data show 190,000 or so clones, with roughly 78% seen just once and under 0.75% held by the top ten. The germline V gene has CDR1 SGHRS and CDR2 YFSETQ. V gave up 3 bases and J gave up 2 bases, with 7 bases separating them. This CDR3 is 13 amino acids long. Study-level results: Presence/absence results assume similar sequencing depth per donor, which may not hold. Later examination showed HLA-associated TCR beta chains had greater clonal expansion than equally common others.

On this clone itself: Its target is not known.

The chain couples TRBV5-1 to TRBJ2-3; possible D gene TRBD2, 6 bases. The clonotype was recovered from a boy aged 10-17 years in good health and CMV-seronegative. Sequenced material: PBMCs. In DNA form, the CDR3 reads TGCGCCAGCAGCTCGGACTACACAGATACGCAGTATTTT. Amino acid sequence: CASSSDYTDTQYF. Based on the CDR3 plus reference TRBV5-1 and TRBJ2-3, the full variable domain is KAGVTQTPRYLIKTRGQQVTLSCSPISGHRSVSWYQQTPGQGLQFLFEYFSETQRNKGNFPGRFSGRQFSNSRSEMNVSTLELGDSALYLCASSSDYTDTQYFGPGTRLTVL.